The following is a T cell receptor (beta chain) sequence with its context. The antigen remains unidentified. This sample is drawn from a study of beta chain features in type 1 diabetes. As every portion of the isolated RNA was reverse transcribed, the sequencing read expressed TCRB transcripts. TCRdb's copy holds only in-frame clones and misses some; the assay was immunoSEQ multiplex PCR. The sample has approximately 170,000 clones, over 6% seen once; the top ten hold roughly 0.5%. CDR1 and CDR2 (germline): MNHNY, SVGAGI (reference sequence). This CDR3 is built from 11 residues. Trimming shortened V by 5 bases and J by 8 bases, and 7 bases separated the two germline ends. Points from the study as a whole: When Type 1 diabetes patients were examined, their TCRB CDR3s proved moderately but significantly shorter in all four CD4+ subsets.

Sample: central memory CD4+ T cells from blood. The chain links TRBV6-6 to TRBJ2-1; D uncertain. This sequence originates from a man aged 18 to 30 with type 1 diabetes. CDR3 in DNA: TGTGCCAGCAGTGCGGTGGATGAGCAGTTCTTC. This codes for CASSAVDEQFF.